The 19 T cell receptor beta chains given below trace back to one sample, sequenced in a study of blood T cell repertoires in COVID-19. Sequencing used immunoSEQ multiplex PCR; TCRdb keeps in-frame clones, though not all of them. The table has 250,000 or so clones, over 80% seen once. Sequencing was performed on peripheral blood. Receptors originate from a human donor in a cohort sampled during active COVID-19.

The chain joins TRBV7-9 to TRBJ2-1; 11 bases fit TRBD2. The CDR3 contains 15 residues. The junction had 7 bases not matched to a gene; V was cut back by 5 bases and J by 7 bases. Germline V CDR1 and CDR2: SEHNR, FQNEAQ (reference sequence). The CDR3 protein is CASSPTSGVRNEQFF. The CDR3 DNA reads TGTGCCAGCAGCCCGACTAGCGGGGTACGGAATGAGCAGTTCTTC.

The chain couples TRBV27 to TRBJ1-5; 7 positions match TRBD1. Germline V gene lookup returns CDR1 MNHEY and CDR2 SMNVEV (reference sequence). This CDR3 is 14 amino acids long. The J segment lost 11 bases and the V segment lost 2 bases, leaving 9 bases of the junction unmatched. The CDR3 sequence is CASSLRQGPWSQHF. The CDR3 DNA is TGTGCCAGCAGTTTACGACAGGGCCCGTGGTCCCAGCATTTT.

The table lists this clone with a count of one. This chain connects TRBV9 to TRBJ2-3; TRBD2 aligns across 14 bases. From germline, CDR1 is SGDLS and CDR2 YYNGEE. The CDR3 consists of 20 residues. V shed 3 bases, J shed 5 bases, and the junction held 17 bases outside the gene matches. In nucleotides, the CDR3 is TGTGCCAGCAGCGCCACACCTCCCGGGACTAGCGGGGGCCCGAGAGATACGCAGTATTTT. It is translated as CASSATPPGTSGGPRDTQYF.

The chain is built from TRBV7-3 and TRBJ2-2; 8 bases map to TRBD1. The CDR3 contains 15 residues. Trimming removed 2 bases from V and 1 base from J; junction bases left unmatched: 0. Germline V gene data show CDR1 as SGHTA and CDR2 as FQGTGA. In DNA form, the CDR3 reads TGTGCCAGCAGCTTAGGGACAGGGAACACCGGGGAGCTGTTTTTT. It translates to CASSLGTGNTGELFF. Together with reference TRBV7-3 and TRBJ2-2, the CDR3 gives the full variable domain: GAGVSQTPSNKVTEKGKYVELRCDPISGHTALYWYRQSLGQGPEFLIYFQGTGAADDSGLPNDRFFAVRPEGSVSTLKIQRTERGDSAVYLCASSLGTGNTGELFFGEGSRLTVL.

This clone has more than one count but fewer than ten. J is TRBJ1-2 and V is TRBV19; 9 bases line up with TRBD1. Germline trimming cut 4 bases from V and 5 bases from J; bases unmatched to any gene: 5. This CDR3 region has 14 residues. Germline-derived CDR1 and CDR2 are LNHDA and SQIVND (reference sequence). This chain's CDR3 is CASSNRDRAYGYTF. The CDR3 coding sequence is TGTGCCAGTAGTAACCGGGACAGGGCGTATGGCTACACCTTC.

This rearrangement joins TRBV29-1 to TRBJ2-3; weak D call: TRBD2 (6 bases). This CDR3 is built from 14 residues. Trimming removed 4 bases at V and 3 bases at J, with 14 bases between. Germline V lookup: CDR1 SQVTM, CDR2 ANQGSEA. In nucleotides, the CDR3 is TGCAGCGTTGCTTATAGAGGGAGGACAGATACGCAGTATTTT. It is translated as CSVAYRGRTDTQYF.

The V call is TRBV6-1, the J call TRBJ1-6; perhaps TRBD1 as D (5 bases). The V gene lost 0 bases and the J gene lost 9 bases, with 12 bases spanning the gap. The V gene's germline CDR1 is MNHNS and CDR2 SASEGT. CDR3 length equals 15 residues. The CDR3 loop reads CASSEALGATSPLHF. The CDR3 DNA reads TGTGCCAGCAGTGAAGCGCTTGGGGCTACTTCACCCCTCCACTTT.

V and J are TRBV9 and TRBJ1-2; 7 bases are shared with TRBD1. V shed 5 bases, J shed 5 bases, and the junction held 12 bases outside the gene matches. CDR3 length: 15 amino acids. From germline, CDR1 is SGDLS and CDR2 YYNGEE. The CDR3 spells CASRPGGLGTYGYTF. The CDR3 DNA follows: TGTGCCAGCAGGCCAGGGGGACTTGGGACGTATGGCTACACCTTC.

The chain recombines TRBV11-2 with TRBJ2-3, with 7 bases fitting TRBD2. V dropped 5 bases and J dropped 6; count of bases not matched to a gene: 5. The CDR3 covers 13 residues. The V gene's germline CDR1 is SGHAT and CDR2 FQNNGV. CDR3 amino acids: CASSRRGGDTQYF. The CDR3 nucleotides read TGTGCCAGCAGCCGAAGGGGAGGGGATACGCAGTATTTT.

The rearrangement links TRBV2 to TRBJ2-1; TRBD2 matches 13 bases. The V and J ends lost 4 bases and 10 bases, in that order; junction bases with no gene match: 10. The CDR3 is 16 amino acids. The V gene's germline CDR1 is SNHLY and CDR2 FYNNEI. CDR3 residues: CASSAFGLAGANEQFF. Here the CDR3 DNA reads TGTGCCAGCAGTGCCTTCGGACTAGCGGGAGCCAACGAGCAGTTCTTC.

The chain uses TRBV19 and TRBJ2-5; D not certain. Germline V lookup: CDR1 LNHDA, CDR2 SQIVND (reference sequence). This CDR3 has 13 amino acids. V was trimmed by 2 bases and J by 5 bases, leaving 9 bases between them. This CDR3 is CASSIRLMETQYF. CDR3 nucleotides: TGTGCCAGTAGTATACGCCTAATGGAGACCCAGTACTTC.

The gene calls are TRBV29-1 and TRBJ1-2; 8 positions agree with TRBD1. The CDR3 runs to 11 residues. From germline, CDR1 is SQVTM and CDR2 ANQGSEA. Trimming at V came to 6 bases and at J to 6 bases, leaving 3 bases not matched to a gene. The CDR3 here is CSVQGVNGYTF. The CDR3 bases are TGCAGCGTACAGGGGGTAAATGGCTACACCTTC.

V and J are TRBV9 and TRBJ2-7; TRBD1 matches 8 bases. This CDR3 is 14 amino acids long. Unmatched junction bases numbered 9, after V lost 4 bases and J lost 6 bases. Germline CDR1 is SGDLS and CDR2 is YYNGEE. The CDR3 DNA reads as TGTGCCAGCAGCCCATGGACAGGGATGGGCGAGCAGTACTTC. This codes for CASSPWTGMGEQYF.

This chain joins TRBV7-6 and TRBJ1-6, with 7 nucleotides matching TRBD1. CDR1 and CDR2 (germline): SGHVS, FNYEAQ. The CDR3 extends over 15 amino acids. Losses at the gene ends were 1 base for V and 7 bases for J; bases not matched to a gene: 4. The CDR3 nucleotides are TGTGCCAGCAGCTTAGAGGGGGCCGGGAATTCACCCCTCCACTTT. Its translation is CASSLEGAGNSPLHF.

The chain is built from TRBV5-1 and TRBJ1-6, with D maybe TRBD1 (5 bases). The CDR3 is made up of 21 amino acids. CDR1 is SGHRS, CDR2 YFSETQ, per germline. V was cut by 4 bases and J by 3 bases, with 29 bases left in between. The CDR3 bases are TGCGCCAGCAGCCCTGGGTATACCGGGACTCCAGGGAGCGGCTATAATTCACCCCTCCACTTT. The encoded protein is CASSPGYTGTPGSGYNSPLHF.

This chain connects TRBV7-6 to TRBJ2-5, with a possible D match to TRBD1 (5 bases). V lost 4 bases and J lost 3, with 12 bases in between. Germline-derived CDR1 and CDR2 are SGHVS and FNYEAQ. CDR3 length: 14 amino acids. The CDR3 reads CASSSLQVKETQYF. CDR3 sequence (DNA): TGTGCCAGCAGCTCCTTACAGGTGAAAGAGACCCAGTACTTC.

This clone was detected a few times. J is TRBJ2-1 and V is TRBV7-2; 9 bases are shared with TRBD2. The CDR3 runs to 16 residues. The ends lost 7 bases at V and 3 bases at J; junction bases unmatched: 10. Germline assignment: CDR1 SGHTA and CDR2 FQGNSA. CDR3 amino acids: CASNLAGTSSYNEQFF. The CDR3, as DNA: TGTGCCAGCAACCTTGCCGGGACTAGCAGCTACAATGAGCAGTTCTTC. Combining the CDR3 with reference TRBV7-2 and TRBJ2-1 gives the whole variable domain GAGVSQSPSNKVTEKGKDVELRCDPISGHTALYWYRQSLGQGLEFLIYFQGNSAPDKSGLPSDRFSAERTGGSVSTLTIQRTQQEDSAVYLCASNLAGTSSYNEQFFGPGTRLTVL.

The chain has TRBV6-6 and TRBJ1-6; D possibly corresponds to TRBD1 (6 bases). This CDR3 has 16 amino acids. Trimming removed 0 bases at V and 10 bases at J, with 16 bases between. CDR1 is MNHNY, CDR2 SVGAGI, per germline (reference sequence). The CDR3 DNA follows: TGTGCCAGCAGTTACTCGGCGGACAGCCAGGACTCACCCCTCCACTTT. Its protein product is CASSYSADSQDSPLHF.

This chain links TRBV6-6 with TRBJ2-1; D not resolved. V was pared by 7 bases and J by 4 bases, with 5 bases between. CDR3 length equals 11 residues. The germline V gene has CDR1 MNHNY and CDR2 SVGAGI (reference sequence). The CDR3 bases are TGTGCCAGCACCAATTACAATGAGCAGTTCTTC. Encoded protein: CASTNYNEQFF.